Each of the 2 T cell receptor beta chains below was sequenced from the same sample in a study of OX40 agonist ivuxolimab in advanced cancers. Library method: the immunoSEQ multiplex PCR assay. Entries here come from immuneACCESS through TCRdb and include only in-frame sequences with V and J called. Some clones fail to appear in such tables; in the studies checked, an unresolved V gene covers under half of the shortfall, and the cause of the remainder is unknown. Here the sample has about 80,000 clones; 65% to 90% occur a single time. The ten biggest clones cover 1.5% to 2.5% of the sample. Material: CD4+ or CD8+ T cells sorted from blood, obtained in a trial of the OX40 agonist ivuxolimab. The receptors derive from an adult with an advanced solid tumor such as melanoma, head and neck, liver or kidney cancer.

Points on this clone: The junction and the germline gene differ at one end; a read error may be behind it. The CDR3 loop is CASSLGRGFETQYF. The DNA of the CDR3 is TGTGCTAGCAGCTTGGGCAGGGGGTTCGAGACCCAGTACTTC. V gene TRBV7-7 combines with J gene TRBJ2-5; 7 positions match TRBD1. The CDR3 length is 14 residues. CDR1 is SSHAT and CDR2 is FNYEAQ in the germline V gene (reference sequence).

The genes are TRBV6-6 and TRBJ1-1, with D perhaps TRBD1 (6 bases). The germline CDR1 and CDR2 sequences are MNHNY and SVGAGI (reference sequence). This CDR3 is 14 amino acids long. Trimming shortened V by 5 bases and J by 0 bases, and 10 bases separated the two germline ends. CDR3 loop: CASSRTALNTEAFF. CDR3 coding DNA: TGTGCCAGCAGTCGGACAGCCTTGAACACTGAAGCTTTCTTT.